This entry lists 5 T cell receptor beta chains sequenced from one sample in a study of T cell changes during pregnancy in multiple sclerosis. Generated by immunoSEQ multiplex PCR, the TCRdb table keeps only in-frame clones and is missing some. Here the sample spans tens of thousands of clones, roughly 90% being singletons. The sample in question was CD4+ T cells from peripheral blood mononuclear cells, obtained after pregnancy. Receptor source: a female donor with multiple sclerosis, enrolled in a pregnancy study.

The rearrangement uses TRBV7-3 and TRBJ1-1, with 7 bases matching TRBD1. CDR1 and CDR2 from the germline V gene are SGHTA and FQGTGA. The CDR3 runs 14 residues. The V and J ends lost 5 bases and 1 base, in that order; junction bases with no gene match: 4. The CDR3 DNA is TGTGCCAGCAGCCTACAGGGGCAGAACACTGAAGCTTTCTTT. It codes for CASSLQGQNTEAFF.

The V gene is TRBV9, the J gene TRBJ1-2, with D possibly matching TRBD1 (5 bases). Germline CDR1 and CDR2: SGDLS and YYNGEE. V was shortened by 0 bases and J by 4 bases, with 16 bases between the two germline ends. The CDR3 length is 16 residues. The CDR3 DNA sequence: TGTGCCAGCAGCGTAGTGGTTGCAGGGCGAATCTATGGCTACACCTTC. Protein product: CASSVVVAGRIYGYTF.

Written as DNA, the CDR3 is TGTGCCAGCAGCCCGCTGCGGGGGGGCTACAATGAGCAGTTCTTC. Translation gives CASSPLRGGYNEQFF. This rearrangement joins TRBV7-3 to TRBJ2-1; 9 nucleotides align to TRBD2. Germline values: CDR1 SGHTA, CDR2 FQGTGA. The CDR3 covers 15 residues. V shed 5 bases, J shed 3 bases, and the junction held 5 bases outside the gene matches.

This chain uses TRBV10-3 with TRBJ1-5; tentative D call: TRBD1 (5 bases). In germline, CDR1 is ENHRY, CDR2 SYGVKD. Trimming took off 3 bases at V and 0 bases at J, with 9 bases between the two ends. The CDR3 extends over 15 amino acids. The CDR3 spells CAISEAGYSNQPQHF. CDR3 DNA: TGTGCCATCAGTGAAGCAGGGTATAGCAATCAGCCCCAGCATTTT.

The rearrangement uses TRBV29-1 and TRBJ2-3, with a tentative D call TRBD2 (5 bases). Per germline, CDR1 SQVTM and CDR2 ANQGSEA. This CDR3 contains 14 residues. Trimming left V 4 bases short and J 1 base short, with 12 bases between. This chain's CDR3 is CSVGLFLRTDTQYF. The CDR3 nucleotides are TGCAGCGTTGGACTATTCCTTCGCACAGATACGCAGTATTTT.